The 18 T cell receptor beta chains below were found in one sample sequenced in a study of T cell responses to AZD1222 COVID-19 vaccine. Sequenced by immunoSEQ multiplex PCR; TCRdb stores in-frame clones only, minus some. There are roughly 110,000 clones in the sample; more than 75% occur only once, and less than 15% lies in the top ten. The source material was peripheral blood, sampled on day 0 of AZD1222 vaccination. The receptors come from an adult in good health.

V and J are TRBV28 and TRBJ1-1, with no clear D. Trimming took off 4 bases at V and 2 bases at J, with 5 bases between the two ends. The CDR3 is 12 amino acids. Germline loops: CDR1 MDHEN, CDR2 SYDVKM. The CDR3 DNA follows: TGTGCCAGCAGTTCGGGCAACACTGAAGCTTTCTTT. It yields the protein CASSSGNTEAFF.

The V gene is TRBV12-3 or TRBV12-4, the J gene TRBJ2-6, with a weak D call TRBD1 (6 bases). This CDR3 comprises 13 residues. CDR3: CATRGSGANVLTF. CDR3 nucleotides: TGTGCTACCAGGGGCTCTGGGGCCAACGTCCTGACTTTC.

This chain uses TRBV18 with TRBJ2-3, with TRBD2 identical over 7 bases. Germline values: CDR1 KGHSH, CDR2 LQKENI. The CDR3 runs 17 residues. V was pared by 3 bases and J by 0 bases, with 9 bases of the junction left unmatched. The CDR3 nucleotides read TGTGCCAGCTCACCTGAGGGCGGGAGAACTAGCACAGATACGCAGTATTTT. It specifies CASSPEGGRTSTDTQYF.

The chain is built from TRBV28 and TRBJ2-5; TRBD2 might be the D (5 bases). Germline V gives CDR1 MDHEN, CDR2 SYDVKM. The V gene lost 5 bases and the J gene lost 4 bases, with 11 bases spanning the gap. The CDR3 consists of 13 residues. CDR3 sequence (DNA): TGTGCCAGCAGTACCGCCGGAGGAGAGACCCAGTACTTC. This translates into CASSTAGGETQYF.

The chain couples TRBV7-2 to TRBJ2-7, with 8 positions matching TRBD1. The V gene end was trimmed by 1 base and the J gene end by 4 bases; junction bases not matched to a gene: 6. The CDR3 is made up of 15 amino acids. CDR1 is SGHTA and CDR2 is FQGNSA in the germline V gene. The DNA of the CDR3 is TGTGCCAGCAGCTTAGTCCCAGGGGGCGAGTACGAGCAGTACTTC. Protein: CASSLVPGGEYEQYF. The full variable domain, in which reference TRBV7-2 and TRBJ2-7 provide the parts outside the CDR3, is GAGVSQSPSNKVTEKGKDVELRCDPISGHTALYWYRQSLGQGLEFLIYFQGNSAPDKSGLPSDRFSAERTGGSVSTLTIQRTQQEDSAVYLCASSLVPGGEYEQYFGPGTRLTVT.

The chain recombines TRBV4-1 with TRBJ2-6; TRBD1 matches 9 bases. With V trimmed by 4 bases and J by 0 bases, 1 base remained unmatched. CDR1 is MGHRA and CDR2 is YSYEKL in the germline V gene. CDR3 length: 16 residues. CDR3: CASSPGQGSGANVLTF. The CDR3 DNA is TGCGCCAGCAGCCCGGGACAGGGCTCTGGGGCCAACGTCCTGACTTTC.

The chain combines TRBV27 with TRBJ1-4, with D possibly being TRBD1 (5 bases). CDR3 length equals 19 residues. Germline V gene lookup returns CDR1 MNHEY and CDR2 SMNVEV (reference sequence). The germline V and J ends were trimmed by 3 bases and 4 bases, with 24 bases remaining between them. The CDR3 region is CASSFAAWRGRPDNEKLFF. CDR3 in DNA: TGTGCCAGCAGTTTCGCGGCATGGAGGGGCCGGCCGGATAATGAAAAACTGTTTTTT.

This chain uses TRBV19 with TRBJ2-1; TRBD2 matches 9 bases. Germline CDR1 reads LNHDA; CDR2 reads SQIVND (reference sequence). Trimming cost V 5 bases and J 8 bases; bases outside gene matches: 10. The CDR3 length is 15 residues. The CDR3 region has the DNA TGTGCCAGTAGTCGAGCGGGGGGTCGGATGTATGAGCAGTTCTTC. Protein product: CASSRAGGRMYEQFF.

The V call is TRBV5-1, the J call TRBJ2-1; no clear D gene. The CDR3 is 13 residues long. V was trimmed by 0 bases and J by 5 bases, leaving 6 bases between them. Germline V lookup: CDR1 SGHRS, CDR2 YFSETQ. The chain's CDR3 is CASSLASDNEQFF. In DNA form, the CDR3 reads TGCGCCAGCAGCTTGGCCTCGGACAATGAGCAGTTCTTC.

The chain is built from TRBV30 and TRBJ2-1, with 10 bases fitting TRBD2. There are 16 residues in the CDR3. Germline-derived CDR1 and CDR2 are GTSNPN and SVGIG (reference sequence). V lost 4 bases, J lost 3 bases, and 9 bases stayed unmatched. The CDR3 protein is CAWKKAGGWDYNEQFF. The CDR3, as DNA: TGTGCCTGGAAAAAAGCGGGAGGGTGGGACTACAATGAGCAGTTCTTC.

The chain couples TRBV5-4 to TRBJ2-1, with TRBD2 matching 10 bases. The trim removed 3 bases at V and 7 bases at J, leaving 7 bases unmatched. This CDR3 has 15 residues. Per the germline V gene, CDR1 is SGHNT and CDR2 is YYREEE (reference sequence). The DNA for the CDR3 is TGTGCCAGCAGCTCAGCGGGAGGGGTTAGGAATGAGCAGTTCTTC. Residues: CASSSAGGVRNEQFF.

The chain links TRBV9 to TRBJ2-2; 10 positions match TRBD2. This CDR3 has 15 amino acids. The V gene's germline CDR1 is SGDLS and CDR2 YYNGEE. V was pared by 3 bases and J by 6 bases, with 5 bases of the junction left unmatched. CDR3 protein: CASSAPSGSSGELFF. CDR3 sequence (DNA): TGTGCCAGCAGCGCTCCTAGCGGGAGCTCCGGGGAGCTGTTTTTT.

The CDR3 protein is CACEQGTNQPQHF. The CDR3 coding sequence is TGTGCCTGTGAACAAGGAACGAATCAGCCCCAGCATTTT. This chain uses TRBV30 with TRBJ1-5, with D unclear. V lost 6 bases and J 4 bases, leaving 13 bases between the germline ends. This CDR3 is 13 amino acids long. Germline assignment: CDR1 GTSNPN and CDR2 SVGIG (reference sequence).

The rearrangement uses TRBV12-3 or TRBV12-4 and TRBJ2-5; D remains unclear. The CDR3 totals 12 residues. V was clipped by 6 bases and J by 5 bases, with 10 bases between them. The CDR3 region is CASSSWRETQYF. DNA of the CDR3: TGTGCCAGCAGCTCCTGGCGTGAGACCCAGTACTTC.

The chain employs TRBV28 and TRBJ1-6; perhaps TRBD1 as D (5 bases). Trimming removed 6 bases from V and 14 bases from J, with 20 bases in between. There are 14 residues in the CDR3. Germline CDR1 and CDR2: MDHEN and SYDVKM. The CDR3 nucleotides read TGTGCCAGCAGAACAGGTTTCATCCACCGTACCCTCCACTTT. Translated, it gives CASRTGFIHRTLHF.

This clone was counted a few times. The CDR3 bases are TGTGCCAGTAGTACATTAGCGGGAGGGCGGCGCAATGAGCAGTTCTTC. Protein product: CASSTLAGGRRNEQFF. The rearrangement uses TRBV19 and TRBJ2-1; 11 bases line up with TRBD2. The ends lost 4 bases at V and 6 bases at J; junction bases unmatched: 8. The CDR3 covers 16 residues. Looked up from germline, CDR1 is LNHDA and CDR2 is SQIVND (reference sequence).

CDR3 DNA: TGTGCCAGCAGCTTAATGGGGGGGGCAGCACGCGAGACCCAGTACTTC. Its translation is CASSLMGGAARETQYF. This chain uses TRBV7-2 with TRBJ2-5, with D perhaps TRBD2 (7 bases). The ends were cut back, 2 bases at V and 5 bases at J, with 18 bases in the middle. This CDR3 spans 16 amino acids. CDR1 SGHTA and CDR2 FQGNSA come from the germline V gene.

The gene calls are TRBV20-1 and TRBJ1-3; unclear D gene. V lost 3 bases and J lost 0, with 12 bases in between. Germline V gene sequence: CDR1 DFQATT, CDR2 SNEGSKA (reference sequence). The CDR3 loop spans 15 amino acids. The CDR3 nucleotides are TGCAGTGCTAGTGGAGACACTATCTCTGGAAACACCATATATTTT. It translates to CSASGDTISGNTIYF.